The 4 T cell receptor beta chains given below trace back to one sample, sequenced in a study of identical twins. TCRdb analysed the 5' RACE reads with MiXCR anew, one entry per CDR3 protein. The sample holds about 890,000 distinct CDR3 sequences, 10% to 15% seen once. The same data also went into a second study, on yellow fever vaccine responses in identical twins.

The source material was PBMCs. These receptors all come from a woman aged 18-29 years in good health.

This clonotype turned up a few times. The rearrangement uses TRBV28 and TRBJ2-7; D is perhaps TRBD1 (6 bases). The CDR3 sequence is 15 residues long. Germline loops: CDR1 MDHEN, CDR2 SYDVKM. V dropped 6 bases and J dropped 2 bases, with 17 bases sitting between them. CDR3 protein: CASSLEPGQTYEQYF. In DNA form, the CDR3 reads TGTGCCAGCAGCCTGGAACCGGGACAAACCTACGAGCAGTACTTC.

The V gene is TRBV7-9, the J gene TRBJ2-3, with 11 bases matching TRBD2. Germline lookup yields CDR1 SEHNR and CDR2 FQNEAQ (reference sequence). V trimming: 2 bases; J trimming: 1 base; junction bases outside the gene matches: 5. This CDR3 spans 17 amino acids. The CDR3 region has the DNA TGTGCCAGCAGCTTAACGACTAGCGGGGTTGGCACAGATACGCAGTATTTT. Protein: CASSLTTSGVGTDTQYF.

This clonotype has a count of ten or more. V is TRBV5-1 and J is TRBJ2-1; D is possibly TRBD2 (5 bases). This CDR3 has 14 amino acids. Looked up from germline, CDR1 is SGHRS and CDR2 is YFSETQ. Trimming left V 0 bases short and J 8 bases short, with 12 bases between. CDR3 residues: CASSLGLAVDEQFF. In DNA form, the CDR3 reads TGCGCCAGCAGCTTGGGGCTAGCTGTGGATGAGCAGTTCTTC. Variable domain in full (rest from reference TRBV5-1 and TRBJ2-1): KAGVTQTPRYLIKTRGQQVTLSCSPISGHRSVSWYQQTPGQGLQFLFEYFSETQRNKGNFPGRFSGRQFSNSRSEMNVSTLELGDSALYLCASSLGLAVDEQFFGPGTRLTVL.

This clonotype was observed many times. The rearrangement uses TRBV20-1 and TRBJ2-3, with 8 bases fitting TRBD1. The CDR3 contains 13 residues. Looked up from germline, CDR1 is DFQATT and CDR2 is SNEGSKA (reference sequence). V lost 1 base to trimming and J lost 3 bases; unmatched junction nucleotides: 0. CDR3 region: CSARGTGTDTQYF. The CDR3 region has the DNA TGCAGTGCTAGAGGGACAGGGACAGATACGCAGTATTTT.